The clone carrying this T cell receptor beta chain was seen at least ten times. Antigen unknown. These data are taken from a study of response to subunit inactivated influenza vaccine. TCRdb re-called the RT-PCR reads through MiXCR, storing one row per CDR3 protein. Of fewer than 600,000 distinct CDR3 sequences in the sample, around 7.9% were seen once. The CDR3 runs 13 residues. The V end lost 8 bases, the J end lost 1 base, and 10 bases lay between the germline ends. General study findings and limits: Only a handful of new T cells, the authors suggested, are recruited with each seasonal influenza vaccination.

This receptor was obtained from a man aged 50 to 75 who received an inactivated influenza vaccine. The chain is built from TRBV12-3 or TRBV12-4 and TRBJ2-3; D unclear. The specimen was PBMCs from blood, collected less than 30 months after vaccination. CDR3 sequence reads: CASRRLGTDTQYF. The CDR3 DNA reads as TGTGCCAGCCGGCGGCTCGGCACAGATACGCAGTATTTT.